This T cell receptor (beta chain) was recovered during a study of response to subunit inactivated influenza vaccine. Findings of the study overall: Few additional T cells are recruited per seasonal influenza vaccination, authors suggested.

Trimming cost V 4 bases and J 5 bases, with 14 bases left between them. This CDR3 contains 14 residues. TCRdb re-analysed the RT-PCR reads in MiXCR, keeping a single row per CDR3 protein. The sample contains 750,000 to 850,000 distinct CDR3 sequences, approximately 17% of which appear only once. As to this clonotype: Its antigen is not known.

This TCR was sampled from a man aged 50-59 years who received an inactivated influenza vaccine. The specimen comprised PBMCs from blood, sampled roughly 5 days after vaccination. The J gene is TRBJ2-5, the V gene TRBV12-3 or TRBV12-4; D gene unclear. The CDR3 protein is CASSSSGRTETQYF. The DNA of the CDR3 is TGTGCCAGCAGTTCGTCCGGCAGGACCGAGACCCAGTACTTC.